Following are 21 T cell receptor beta chains from one sample sequenced in a study of T cell responses to AZD1222 COVID-19 vaccine. Generated by immunoSEQ multiplex PCR, the TCRdb table keeps only in-frame clones and is missing some. The sample lists about 180,000 clones; roughly 94% were seen once. Source: peripheral blood, taken 28 days after the second AZD1222 dose. The source is an adult who received the AZD1222 COVID-19 vaccine.

The V and J genes are TRBV5-1 and TRBJ2-1; D gene uncertain. Trimming removed 3 bases at V and 2 bases at J, with 15 bases between. CDR1 is SGHRS, CDR2 YFSETQ, per germline. The CDR3 length is 16 residues. The CDR3 coding sequence is TGCGCCAGCAGCTGGCCCTTAGAGAACCCCTACAATGAGCAGTTCTTC. As protein: CASSWPLENPYNEQFF.

V usage is TRBV9 and J usage is TRBJ2-5; TRBD2 agrees at 9 bases. The CDR3 is 17 amino acids. V was pared by 2 bases and J by 4 bases, with 12 bases of the junction left unmatched. The germline V gene encodes CDR1 SGDLS and CDR2 YYNGEE. CDR3 sequence: CASSVLGLAGFGETQYF. In DNA, the CDR3 is TGTGCCAGCAGCGTCCTGGGGCTAGCGGGGTTTGGAGAGACCCAGTACTTC. Variable domain in full (rest from reference TRBV9 and TRBJ2-5): DSGVTQTPKHLITATGQRVTLRCSPRSGDLSVYWYQQSLDQGLQFLIQYYNGEERAKGNILERFSAQQFPDLHSELNLSSLELGDSALYFCASSVLGLAGFGETQYFGPGTRLLVL.

The chain has TRBV19 and TRBJ1-1; 10 bases are shared with TRBD1. In germline, CDR1 is LNHDA, CDR2 SQIVND (reference sequence). J was trimmed by 7 bases and V by 0 bases; bases with no gene match: 5. The length of the CDR3 is 15 residues. CDR3 residues: CASSIEGTGADEAFF. Written as DNA, the CDR3 is TGTGCCAGTAGTATAGAGGGGACAGGGGCTGATGAAGCTTTCTTT.

The chain joins TRBV10-1 to TRBJ2-1; 8 positions agree with TRBD2. V was pared by 0 bases and J by 1 base, with 8 bases of the junction left unmatched. CDR3 length: 18 residues. Per germline, CDR1 WNHNN and CDR2 SYGVQD (reference sequence). As DNA, the CDR3 is TGCGCCAGCAGTGAGTCGAGCGGGACTAGACGATCCTACAATGAGCAGTTCTTC. Protein sequence: CASSESSGTRRSYNEQFF.

The chain employs TRBV15 and TRBJ1-5; D gene uncertain. The V gene's germline CDR1 is LNHNV and CDR2 YYDKDF (reference sequence). This CDR3 contains 17 residues. V gave up 0 bases and J gave up 0 bases, with 12 bases separating them. CDR3 loop: CATSRDLGLNSNQPQHF. The CDR3 DNA reads as TGTGCCACCAGCAGAGATTTAGGCCTGAATAGCAATCAGCCCCAGCATTTT.

V usage is TRBV28 and J usage is TRBJ2-4; D unclear. The V and J ends lost 3 bases and 7 bases respectively, with 13 bases between them. The length of the CDR3 is 14 residues. Germline-derived CDR1 and CDR2 are MDHEN and SYDVKM. The CDR3 sequence is CASSFGVSSNIQYF. DNA for the CDR3: TGTGCCAGCAGTTTTGGGGTTAGCAGTAACATTCAGTACTTC. Drawing the rest from reference TRBV28 and TRBJ2-4, the complete variable domain is DVKVTQSSRYLVKRTGEKVFLECVQDMDHENMFWYRQDPGLGLRLIYFSYDVKMKEKGDIPEGYSVSREKKERFSLILESASTNQTSMYLCASSFGVSSNIQYFGAGTRLSVL.

The table lists this clone with a count of one. The J gene is TRBJ1-5, the V gene TRBV2, with D uncertain. V was trimmed by 2 bases and J by 8 bases, leaving 16 bases between them. This CDR3 is built from 15 residues. Germline assignment: CDR1 SNHLY and CDR2 FYNNEI. CDR3 coding DNA: TGTGCCAGCAGTGAAAACACCGCAGCGGTGGAGCCCCAGCATTTT. It codes for CASSENTAAVEPQHF.

The chain is built from TRBV5-1 and TRBJ2-3; 9 bases are a match to TRBD2. The CDR3 loop spans 16 amino acids. CDR1 is SGHRS and CDR2 is YFSETQ in the germline V gene. After removal of 1 base from V and 2 bases from J, the junction contained 5 bases not matched to a gene. The DNA of the CDR3 is TGCGCCAGCAGCTTGCAAGCGGGAGGTCTCACAGATACGCAGTATTTT. Amino acid sequence: CASSLQAGGLTDTQYF.

The chain is built from TRBV11-2 and TRBJ2-1; 10 bases are a match to TRBD2. The CDR3 is 16 residues long. Germline CDR1 and CDR2: SGHAT and FQNNGV. V was pared by 6 bases and J by 4 bases, with 9 bases of the junction left unmatched. Written as DNA, the CDR3 is TGTGCCAGCAGGTCTTTTGGTAGCGGGGGGTACAATGAGCAGTTCTTC. Amino acid sequence: CASRSFGSGGYNEQFF.

Here the CDR3 DNA reads TGCAGCGTGGGGGACCCTTTAAGCCATGAGCAGTTCTTC. It is translated as CSVGDPLSHEQFF. The V and J genes are TRBV29-1 and TRBJ2-1; either TRBD1 or TRBD2 may fit D (5 bases each). V was pared by 6 bases and J by 8 bases, with 17 bases between. Germline V gives CDR1 SQVTM, CDR2 ANQGSEA. The CDR3 loop spans 13 amino acids.

J is TRBJ2-7 and V is TRBV29-1, with D possibly being TRBD2 (6 bases). The CDR3 sequence is 15 residues long. V was trimmed by 6 bases and J by 3 bases, leaving 21 bases between them. Germline assignment: CDR1 SQVTM and CDR2 ANQGSEA. CDR3 sequence (DNA): TGCAGCGTGAAAGATAGACTAGAATCTTACTACGAGCAGTACTTC. Encoded protein: CSVKDRLESYYEQYF.

The genes are TRBV2 and TRBJ2-3; D might be TRBD2 (5 bases). There are 16 residues in the CDR3. CDR1 and CDR2 (germline): SNHLY, FYNNEI. Trimming shortened V by 4 bases and J by 2 bases, and 16 bases separated the two germline ends. CDR3 DNA sequence: TGTGCCAGCAGTGTGCAGAGCGGACTCATCACAGATACGCAGTATTTT. Protein product: CASSVQSGLITDTQYF.

This chain joins TRBV5-5 and TRBJ1-1; D is possibly TRBD1 (6 bases). The CDR3 has 16 amino acids. The germline CDR1 and CDR2 sequences are SGHKS and YYEKEE (reference sequence). V was shortened by 3 bases and J by 0 bases, with 15 bases between the two germline ends. The DNA of the CDR3 is TGTGCCAGCAGCTGGGCCAGGGGCGTCATGAACACTGAAGCTTTCTTT. This encodes CASSWARGVMNTEAFF.

The CDR3 is CASSSSGTQYF. In DNA form, the CDR3 reads TGTGCCAGCAGTAGCAGTGGGACCCAGTACTTC. This chain joins TRBV12-3 or TRBV12-4 and TRBJ2-5; unclear D gene. The CDR3 extends over 11 amino acids. Trimming pared 5 bases from V and 7 bases from J, leaving 8 bases between.

V gene TRBV27 combines with J gene TRBJ2-7, with 7 positions matching TRBD2. J gave up 3 bases and V 1 base, and 6 bases lay outside the gene matches. Germline V CDR1 and CDR2: MNHEY, SMNVEV (reference sequence). This CDR3 region has 15 residues. This CDR3 is CASSLLGQRGYEQYF. DNA of the CDR3: TGTGCCAGCAGTTTATTGGGGCAGCGGGGCTACGAGCAGTACTTC.

In its sample, this clone was seen once. V and J are TRBV12-5 and TRBJ1-2, with D unresolved. Germline CDR1 and CDR2: LGHNT and FRNRAP. This CDR3 has 10 amino acids. The V gene lost 4 bases and the J gene lost 4 bases, with 1 base spanning the gap. As DNA, the CDR3 is TGTGCTAGTGGTTCCTATGGCTACACCTTC. Translating it yields CASGSYGYTF.

This chain connects TRBV7-9 to TRBJ1-2; D gene ambiguous. V lost 1 base, J lost 10 bases, and 22 bases lay in between. Germline V gene lookup returns CDR1 SEHNR and CDR2 FQNEAQ (reference sequence). CDR3 length: 16 residues. The CDR3 DNA reads as TGTGCCAGCAGCTTAGGGTCGATACAACCTCCTGCAGCCTACACCTTC. Its translation: CASSLGSIQPPAAYTF.

V and J are TRBV7-9 and TRBJ2-7; D possibly corresponds to TRBD1 (6 bases). Germline V gene sequence: CDR1 SEHNR, CDR2 FQNEAQ (reference sequence). The CDR3 has 15 amino acids. Deletions cut 5 bases from V and 4 bases from J, with 18 bases between. CDR3 sequence: CASSGGQWMRYEQYF. Here the CDR3 DNA reads TGTGCCAGCAGCGGAGGACAGTGGATGAGGTACGAGCAGTACTTC.

This chain links TRBV5-4 with TRBJ2-3; 10 bases are a match to TRBD2. The CDR3 covers 15 residues. Germline V gene sequence: CDR1 SGHNT, CDR2 YYREEE (reference sequence). With V trimmed by 2 bases and J by 11 bases, 11 bases remained unmatched. The CDR3 sequence is CASSFGSGGAQGQYF. The CDR3 DNA follows: TGTGCCAGCAGCTTTGGGAGCGGGGGGGCTCAGGGGCAGTATTTT.

The chain has TRBV19 and TRBJ2-1; D remains unclear. V lost 4 bases, J lost 7 bases, and 11 bases lay in between. Per the germline V gene, CDR1 is LNHDA and CDR2 is SQIVND (reference sequence). The CDR3 runs to 13 residues. The CDR3 nucleotides are TGTGCCAGTAGTAACGAACGATGGAATGAGCAGTTCTTC. This translates into CASSNERWNEQFF.

V gene TRBV18 combines with J gene TRBJ1-4; no reliable D call. The CDR3 runs 13 residues. The V gene's germline CDR1 is KGHSH and CDR2 LQKENI. Trimming shortened V by 2 bases and J by 8 bases, and 9 bases separated the two germline ends. The CDR3 coding sequence is TGTGCCAGCTCACCATTGGCAAACGAAAAACTGTTTTTT. This gives the protein CASSPLANEKLFF. The full variable domain, in which reference TRBV18 and TRBJ1-4 provide the parts outside the CDR3, is NAGVMQNPRHLVRRRGQEARLRCSPMKGHSHVYWYRQLPEEGLKFMVYLQKENIIDESGMPKERFSAEFPKEGPSILRIQQVVRGDSAAYFCASSPLANEKLFFGSGTQLSVL.